This is a list of T cell receptor beta chains from one sample in a study of T-cell reconstitution after alpha-beta-depleted transplantation in children. TCRdb reprocessed the PCR reads via MiXCR and lists one record per CDR3 protein. The top ten clones hold roughly 7.1% of a sample with about 290,000 distinct CDR3 sequences, roughly 9.1% of them seen once. The sample in question was PBMCs, obtained before TCRalphabeta/CD19-depleted stem cell transplant. The receptors derive from a boy under two years old with acute myeloid leukemia, due to receive a stem cell transplant. Both conserved end residues are part of each CDR3. The D gene is left open where the match is weak. Clone size is shown for a subset of rows, as once, few, many or a class of expanded clone.

clone_size j_call v_call d_call cdr3_aa cdr3_nt
many TRBJ2-3 TRBV20-1 TRBD2 CSARGTSGRARSDTQYF TGCAGTGCTAGGGGGACTAGCGGGAGGGCCAGATCAGATACGCAGTATTTT
many TRBJ2-3 TRBV5-6 TRBD2 CASSFRGDGTDTQYF TGTGCCAGCAGCTTTCGGGGGGACGGCACAGATACGCAGTATTTT
many TRBJ2-1 TRBV4-1 - CASSQAWVYYNEQFF TGCGCCAGCAGCCAAGCCTGGGTCTACTACAATGAGCAGTTCTTC
many TRBJ2-3 TRBV4-2 TRBD2 CASSLRGTSGGPGTDTQYF TGTGCCAGCAGCCTCCGTGGGACTAGCGGGGGGCCGGGCACAGATACGCAGTATTTT
- TRBJ2-7 TRBV7-9 TRBD1 CASSLDRGASHEQYF TGTGCCAGCAGCCTGGACAGGGGGGCCTCCCACGAGCAGTACTTC
many TRBJ2-1 TRBV19 TRBD2 CASSGGVMAYNEQFF TGTGCCAGTAGCGGGGGGGTGATGGCCTACAATGAGCAGTTCTTC
many TRBJ2-7 TRBV7-2 - CASSLRTLGGAREQYF TGTGCCAGCAGCTTAAGGACCCTCGGGGGAGCGAGAGAGCAGTACTTC
many TRBJ2-7 TRBV5-5 - CASSSSLVHYEQYF TGTGCCAGCAGCTCCTCTCTGGTCCACTACGAGCAGTACTTC
- TRBJ2-4 TRBV27 - CASSLYRWGQNIQYF TGTGCCAGCAGTTTATATCGTTGGGGCCAAAACATTCAGTACTTC
- TRBJ2-7 TRBV4-1 - CASSQGRDGRYEQYF TGCGCCAGCAGCCAAGGTCGGGACGGCAGGTACGAGCAGTACTTC
many TRBJ2-2 TRBV29-1 TRBD2 CSVVKSSGKGLYTGELFF TGCAGCGTTGTGAAAAGTAGCGGGAAAGGGCTTTATACCGGGGAGCTGTTTTTT
many TRBJ2-1 TRBV11-2 TRBD1 CASSRQGWNEQFF TGTGCCAGCAGCCGACAGGGGTGGAATGAGCAGTTCTTC
few TRBJ1-1 TRBV10-3 TRBD1 CAISESRDRGDGTEAFF TGTGCCATCAGTGAGTCCCGGGACAGGGGGGATGGCACTGAAGCTTTCTTT
many TRBJ2-6 TRBV5-1 TRBD1 CASSQNRRGRDGANVLTF TGCGCCAGCAGCCAGAACCGCAGGGGGCGCGATGGGGCCAACGTCCTGACTTTC
many TRBJ2-7 TRBV24-1 - CATSDLKDEQYF TGTGCCACCAGTGATTTAAAGGACGAGCAGTACTTC
many TRBJ2-3 TRBV27 TRBD2 CASKQLWVAGITDTQYF TGTGCCAGCAAACAACTATGGGTAGCGGGGATCACAGATACGCAGTATTTT
many TRBJ2-1 TRBV7-9 - CASSGINEQFF TGTGCCAGCAGTGGCATAAATGAGCAGTTCTTC
many TRBJ2-7 TRBV10-3 TRBD1 CAISNGQGPYEQYF TGTGCCATCAGTAACGGACAGGGCCCCTACGAGCAGTACTTC
few TRBJ2-7 TRBV6-1 TRBD2 CASSLRTSGRYEQYF TGTGCCAGCAGTCTCCGGACTAGCGGGAGGTACGAGCAGTACTTC
few TRBJ1-1 TRBV20-1 TRBD1 CSAVRDRVTEAFF TGCAGTGCTGTCCGGGACAGGGTCACTGAAGCTTTCTTT
many TRBJ2-7 TRBV13 TRBD1 CASSLATGLYEQYF TGTGCCAGCAGCTTAGCGACAGGGCTGTACGAGCAGTACTTC
- TRBJ2-5 TRBV20-1 - CSALLGLETQYF TGCAGTGCTCTCCTGGGGTTAGAGACCCAGTACTTC
- TRBJ2-7 TRBV7-2 TRBD2 CASSLDGLAGRREQYF TGTGCCAGCAGCTTAGATGGACTAGCGGGGCGGAGGGAGCAGTACTTC
few TRBJ2-7 TRBV28 - CASSMGSYEQYF TGTGCCAGCAGTATGGGCTCCTACGAGCAGTACTTC
many TRBJ2-5 TRBV6-1 TRBD1 CASRTGLQETQYF TGTGCCAGCAGGACAGGGTTACAAGAGACCCAGTACTTC
many TRBJ1-2 TRBV6-1 TRBD1 CASTKSRQGPNYGYTF TGTGCCAGCACCAAGAGCCGACAGGGGCCTAACTATGGCTACACCTTC
- TRBJ2-3 TRBV28 TRBD1 CASRGQVETDTQYF TGTGCCAGTCGCGGACAGGTGGAAACAGATACGCAGTATTTT